Each of the 22 T cell receptor beta chains below was sequenced from the same sample in a study of blood T cell repertoires in COVID-19 (dated by TCRdb to between 2020 and 2021). Libraries were prepared through the immunoSEQ multiplex PCR assay. TCRdb obtained this table from immuneACCESS and retained in-frame rearrangements with V and J assigned. These tables miss some clones; where compared with another copy, unresolved V genes account for less than half of the shortfall, and the remainder is unexplained. Here the sample has 250,000 to 350,000 clones; about 83% occur a single time. The top ten clones comprise roughly 1.3% of the sample. The sample consisted of peripheral blood. These receptors all stem from a woman aged 45-60 years with acute or convalescent COVID-19.

This chain joins TRBV21-1 and TRBJ2-7; the D call TRBD1 from the table was never checked on the DNA. TRBV21-1 is labeled a pseudogene. The CDR3 is 14 amino acids. This CDR3 is CASGQGVAANEQYV. CDR3 bases: TGTGCCAGCGGACAGGGAGTAGCAGCCAACGAGCAGTACGTC.

The chain combines TRBV9 with TRBJ2-2, with 7 positions matching TRBD1. CDR3 size: 17 residues. Germline lookup yields CDR1 SGDLS and CDR2 YYNGEE. V was pared by 2 bases and J by 2 bases, with 9 bases of the junction left unmatched. The DNA for the CDR3 is TGTGCCAGCAGCGTCCAGGGACAGCCGATAAACACCGGGGAGCTGTTTTTT. It encodes CASSVQGQPINTGELFF.

This chain links TRBV5-1 with TRBJ2-5, with D tentatively TRBD2 (6 bases). The V and J ends lost 4 bases and 5 bases respectively, with 18 bases between them. CDR3 length: 15 amino acids. Germline V gives CDR1 SGHRS, CDR2 YFSETQ. CDR3 residues: CASSTLGGSGETQYF. The CDR3 nucleotides read TGCGCCAGCAGCACCCTCGGAGGGTCTGGGGAGACCCAGTACTTC.

The chain is built from TRBV6-5 and TRBJ2-6, with no clear D. V was pared by 8 bases and J by 2 bases, with 10 bases between. The V gene's germline CDR1 is MNHEY and CDR2 SVGAGI. This CDR3 is 14 amino acids long. CDR3 DNA: TGTGCCAGCTTCGGAGTGGCTGGGGCCAACGTCCTGACTTTC. The encoded protein is CASFGVAGANVLTF.

This clone was observed once. The chain joins TRBV24-1 to TRBJ2-4, with 7 bases aligning to TRBD2. The V gene's germline CDR1 is KGHDR and CDR2 SFDVKD. The CDR3 has 16 amino acids. Trimming cost V 4 bases and J 2 bases; bases outside gene matches: 7. The CDR3, as DNA: TGTGCCACCAGTGACCCGACTAGCACCTCCAAAAACATTCAGTACTTC. This gives the protein CATSDPTSTSKNIQYF.

The chain uses TRBV24-1 and TRBJ2-6; weak D call: TRBD2 (6 bases). From germline, CDR1 is KGHDR and CDR2 SFDVKD. This CDR3 comprises 15 residues. V shed 3 bases and J shed 4 bases, with 9 bases lying between them. The DNA for the CDR3 is TGTGCCACCAGTGATGGAGGGGACGGGGCCAACGTCCTGACTTTC. This encodes CATSDGGDGANVLTF.

The J gene is TRBJ2-4, the V gene TRBV3-1 (or the pseudogene TRBV3-2); 10 nucleotides agree with TRBD1. V was pared by 3 bases and J by 6 bases, with 8 bases of the junction left unmatched. The CDR3 consists of 16 residues. CDR1 is LGHDT and CDR2 is YNNKEL in the germline V gene (reference sequence). DNA for the CDR3: TGTGCCAGCAGCCATCCCCCGGGACAGGGGCCAAACATTCAGTACTTC. This translates into CASSHPPGQGPNIQYF.

The chain carries TRBV25-1 and TRBJ1-1; possible D gene TRBD1, 6 bases. This CDR3 has 14 amino acids. Per the germline V gene, CDR1 is MGHDK and CDR2 is SYGVNS. V shed 6 bases and J shed 0 bases, with 11 bases lying between them. The CDR3 is CASRNRALNTEAFF. The DNA for the CDR3 is TGTGCCAGCAGGAACAGGGCTCTGAACACTGAAGCTTTCTTT.

This chain links TRBV10-3 with TRBJ1-1; TRBD1 agrees at 7 bases. The germline V gene has CDR1 ENHRY and CDR2 SYGVKD. The CDR3 runs 15 residues. With V trimmed by 6 bases and J by 5 bases, 12 bases remained unmatched. CDR3 DNA sequence: TGTGCCATCAGCCTCCTGGGACAGACCCTTACTGAAGCTTTCTTT. Translated, it gives CAISLLGQTLTEAFF.

The chain recombines TRBV7-2 with TRBJ2-7, with D possibly being TRBD1 (6 bases). With 0 bases removed from V and 2 bases from J, the gap between germline ends came to 8 bases. Germline CDR1 reads SGHTA; CDR2 reads FQGNSA. The CDR3 runs 14 residues. The CDR3 region has the DNA TGTGCCAGCAGCTTAGCGGGGGACACCTACGAGCAGTACTTC. This translates into CASSLAGDTYEQYF.

V and J are TRBV7-9 and TRBJ2-5; 14 nucleotides align to TRBD2. Trimming took 1 base from V and 1 from J; bases not matched to a gene: 2. Germline CDR1 reads SEHNR; CDR2 reads FQNEAQ (reference sequence). The CDR3 loop spans 17 amino acids. CDR3 sequence reads: CASSLGGLAGVQETQYF. The CDR3 nucleotides read TGTGCCAGCAGCTTAGGGGGACTAGCGGGAGTCCAAGAGACCCAGTACTTC.

The genes are TRBV11-2 and TRBJ2-5; D may be TRBD2 (5 bases). The length of the CDR3 is 13 residues. Germline V gives CDR1 SGHAT, CDR2 FQNNGV. V lost 5 bases, J lost 3 bases, and 10 bases lay in between. The CDR3 sequence is CASSAGEKETQYF. Here the CDR3 DNA reads TGTGCCAGCAGCGCGGGCGAGAAAGAGACCCAGTACTTC.

The rearrangement joins TRBV9 to TRBJ2-1, with TRBD2 matching 11 bases. The J segment lost 3 bases and the V segment lost 4 bases, leaving 9 bases of the junction unmatched. Germline V lookup: CDR1 SGDLS, CDR2 YYNGEE. This CDR3 has 17 residues. As DNA, the CDR3 is TGTGCCAGCAGCAATGCCGGGACTAGCGGATTCTACAATGAGCAGTTCTTC. Translation gives CASSNAGTSGFYNEQFF.

This chain connects TRBV4-3 to TRBJ2-5, with TRBD2 as a possible D gene (5 bases). V lost 0 bases and J lost 5, with 28 bases in between. The CDR3 contains 20 residues. Germline V gene data show CDR1 as LGHNA and CDR2 as YSLEER. This CDR3 reads CASSQDSKGYGEGFEETQYF. In DNA form, the CDR3 reads TGCGCCAGCAGCCAAGATTCAAAAGGGTACGGAGAGGGATTTGAGGAGACCCAGTACTTC.

The table lists this clone with a count of one. The chain employs TRBV24-1 and TRBJ1-1; D perhaps matches TRBD1 (6 bases). This CDR3 has 14 residues. V was clipped by 2 bases and J by 4 bases, with 10 bases between them. Germline V lookup: CDR1 KGHDR, CDR2 SFDVKD. This CDR3 is CATSDSGVGTEAFF. The DNA for the CDR3 is TGTGCCACCAGTGATTCAGGGGTAGGCACTGAAGCTTTCTTT.

This clone was found a few times. The chain joins TRBV19 to TRBJ1-2, with 7 bases lining up with TRBD1. From germline, CDR1 is LNHDA and CDR2 SQIVND (reference sequence). The junction had 8 bases not matched to a gene; V was cut back by 10 bases and J by 3 bases. The CDR3 length is 13 residues. CDR3 sequence reads: CATADRNYYGYTF. Here the CDR3 DNA reads TGTGCCACGGCGGACAGGAACTACTATGGCTACACCTTC.

The rearrangement uses TRBV11-3 and TRBJ2-1, with 7 bases lining up with TRBD1. Trimming at V came to 4 bases and at J to 1 base, leaving 7 bases not matched to a gene. The germline V gene has CDR1 SGHNT and CDR2 YENEEA. The CDR3 contains 16 residues. The CDR3 reads CASSWGDRASYNEQFF. CDR3 in DNA: TGTGCCAGCAGCTGGGGAGACAGGGCGTCCTACAATGAGCAGTTCTTC.

This clone has only one observation. The germline gene is not matched at one end of the junction; a read error may be the cause. The chain couples TRBV29-1 to TRBJ2-3; D might be TRBD1 (6 bases). The V gene's germline CDR1 is SQVTM and CDR2 ANQGSEA. The CDR3 has 14 amino acids. The CDR3 loop reads CSVARTDRTDTQYF. DNA for the CDR3: TGCAGCGTGGCCCGGACAGACCGCACGGATACGCAGTATTTT.

The chain has TRBV7-2 and TRBJ2-7, with TRBD2 identical over 8 bases. J was trimmed by 2 bases and V by 5 bases; bases with no gene match: 5. CDR1 and CDR2 from the germline V gene are SGHTA and FQGNSA. The CDR3 totals 14 residues. CDR3 amino acids: CASSLSGNTYEQYF. The CDR3 bases are TGTGCCAGCAGCCTTAGCGGGAATACCTACGAGCAGTACTTC.

The chain recombines TRBV3-1 (or the pseudogene TRBV3-2) with TRBJ1-2, with D maybe TRBD1 (6 bases). The germline gives CDR1 LGHDT, CDR2 YNNKEL (reference sequence). This CDR3 is built from 14 residues. V gave up 4 bases and J gave up 6 bases, with 15 bases separating them. The CDR3 coding sequence is TGTGCCAGCAGCCTTCGGCCAGGGGCGGATGGCTACACCTTC. Translating it yields CASSLRPGADGYTF.

The chain uses TRBV11-2 and TRBJ1-3; D is uncertain. Germline CDR1 is SGHAT and CDR2 is FQNNGV. The V end was cut by 5 bases, the J end by 0 bases, with 14 bases between. CDR3 length: 16 amino acids. The CDR3 protein is CASSTRDRSSGNTIYF. CDR3 DNA sequence: TGTGCCAGCAGCACTAGAGACCGAAGCTCTGGAAACACCATATATTTT.

This chain joins TRBV7-2 and TRBJ2-3; D is unresolved. The V and J ends lost 1 base and 1 base respectively, with 6 bases between them. The CDR3 covers 14 residues. Germline values: CDR1 SGHTA, CDR2 FQGNSA. This CDR3 reads CASSLELRTDTQYF. CDR3 coding DNA: TGTGCCAGCAGCTTAGAGCTGCGCACAGATACGCAGTATTTT.